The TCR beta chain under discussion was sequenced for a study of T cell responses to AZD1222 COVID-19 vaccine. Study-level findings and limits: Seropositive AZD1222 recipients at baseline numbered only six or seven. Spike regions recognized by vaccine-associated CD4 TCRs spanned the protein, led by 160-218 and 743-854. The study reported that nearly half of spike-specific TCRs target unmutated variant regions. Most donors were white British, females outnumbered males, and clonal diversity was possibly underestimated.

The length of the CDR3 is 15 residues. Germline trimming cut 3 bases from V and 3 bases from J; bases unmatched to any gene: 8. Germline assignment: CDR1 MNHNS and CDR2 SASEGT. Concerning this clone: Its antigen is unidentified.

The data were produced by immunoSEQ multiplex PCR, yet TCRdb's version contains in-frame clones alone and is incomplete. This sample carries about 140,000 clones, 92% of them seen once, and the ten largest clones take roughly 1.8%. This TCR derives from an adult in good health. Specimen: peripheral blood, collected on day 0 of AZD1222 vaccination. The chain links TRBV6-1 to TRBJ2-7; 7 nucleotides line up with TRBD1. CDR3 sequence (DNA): TGTGCCAGCAGTGAGACGACAGGGCTGTACTACGAGCAGTACTTC. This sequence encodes CASSETTGLYYEQYF.